The 17 T cell receptor beta chains below come from one sample, sequenced in a study of blood T cell repertoires in COVID-19. Profiling relied on immunoSEQ multiplex PCR, and the TCRdb table lists in-frame clones only, not all of them. The data hold 100,000 to 150,000 clones, with about 80% observed a single time. The material sequenced was peripheral blood. These receptors were collected from a man in his 60s with acute or convalescent COVID-19.

This clone was seen only once. The chain is built from TRBV4-2 and TRBJ1-1; weak D call: TRBD1 (6 bases). Germline assignment: CDR1 LGHNA and CDR2 YNFKEQ. Trimming stripped 1 base from V and 0 bases from J, with 15 bases between. The CDR3 loop spans 17 amino acids. The DNA of the CDR3 is TGTGCCAGCAGCCAAGCTAGCCGGGGGGCACTGAACACTGAAGCTTTCTTT. Protein sequence: CASSQASRGALNTEAFF.

The rearrangement links TRBV3-1 (or the pseudogene TRBV3-2) to TRBJ2-7; a weak D match, TRBD2 (7 bases). Germline V gene sequence: CDR1 LGHDT, CDR2 YNNKEL (reference sequence). V was trimmed by 4 bases and J by 2 bases, leaving 18 bases between them. The CDR3 spans 16 residues. The CDR3 bases are TGTGCCAGCAGCCGCGGGGGCGCGGGAACCCCCTACGAGCAGTACTTC. It yields the protein CASSRGGAGTPYEQYF.

Note on this clone: The same CDR3 is also encoded by other DNA sequences in this sample. CDR3 in amino acids: CASSEVGDEQFF. The CDR3, as DNA: TGTGCCAGCAGTGAAGTTGGAGATGAGCAGTTCTTC. This chain joins TRBV6-1 and TRBJ2-1; D remains ambiguous. The germline V gene has CDR1 MNHNS and CDR2 SASEGT. V lost 1 base and J lost 8, with 6 bases in between. The CDR3 sequence is 12 residues long.

The chain joins TRBV27 to TRBJ2-7; weak D call: TRBD1 (5 bases). This CDR3 has 13 amino acids. V lost 5 bases and J lost 3, with 11 bases in between. Per germline, CDR1 MNHEY and CDR2 SMNVEV (reference sequence). The CDR3 nucleotides are TGTGCCAGCAGTGGACAAGTAGGCTACGAGCAGTACTTC. Amino acid sequence: CASSGQVGYEQYF.

V gene TRBV5-1 combines with J gene TRBJ1-1; a possible D gene is TRBD1 (6 bases). Germline-derived CDR1 and CDR2 are SGHRS and YFSETQ. This CDR3 region has 15 residues. V gave up 9 bases and J gave up 4 bases, with 22 bases separating them. The CDR3 loop is CATSIGVGAGTEAFF. DNA of the CDR3: TGCGCCACCTCCATAGGAGTGGGGGCCGGCACTGAAGCTTTCTTT.

The chain carries TRBV5-1 and TRBJ1-1, with TRBD1 identical over 7 bases. This CDR3 has 16 amino acids. Losses at the gene ends were 3 bases for V and 1 base for J; bases not matched to a gene: 9. In germline, CDR1 is SGHRS, CDR2 YFSETQ. As DNA, the CDR3 is TGCGCCAGCAGCTCCGAACGACAGGGCCCGAACACTGAAGCTTTCTTT. It specifies CASSSERQGPNTEAFF.

The rearrangement links TRBV21-1 to TRBJ1-1; the table's D gene call, TRBD1, was not cross checked with the DNA. TRBV21-1 is labeled a pseudogene. This CDR3 has 14 amino acids. Written as DNA, the CDR3 is TGTGCCAGCAGGGGGGACAGGGAGGATACTGAAGCTTTCTTT. Amino acid sequence: CASRGDREDTEAFF.

The chain joins TRBV7-9 to TRBJ1-6; D remains unclear. The CDR3 covers 14 residues. The V gene lost 4 bases and the J gene lost 6 bases, with 10 bases spanning the gap. CDR1 is SEHNR and CDR2 is FQNEAQ in the germline V gene (reference sequence). The CDR3 reads CASSSSQVNSPLHF. DNA of the CDR3: TGTGCCAGCAGCTCCTCTCAGGTTAATTCACCCCTCCACTTT.

This CDR3 reads CASRTGGRGYTF. The CDR3 DNA is TGTGCCAGTAGGACAGGGGGCAGAGGCTACACCTTC. The chain links TRBV19 to TRBJ1-2; 10 bases are shared with TRBD1. The germline CDR1 and CDR2 sequences are LNHDA and SQIVND (reference sequence). The CDR3 sequence is 12 residues long. V shed 6 bases, J shed 8 bases, and the junction held 3 bases outside the gene matches.

This chain joins TRBV6-6 and TRBJ2-7; possibly TRBD2 for D (6 bases). Trimming removed 0 bases at V and 5 bases at J, with 8 bases between. This CDR3 contains 13 residues. The germline V gene has CDR1 MNHNY and CDR2 SVGAGI (reference sequence). The CDR3 sequence: CASSYSTRNEQYF. In DNA form, the CDR3 reads TGTGCCAGCAGTTACTCGACTAGGAACGAGCAGTACTTC.

V gene TRBV9 combines with J gene TRBJ2-7; 11 bases are a match to TRBD1. This CDR3 comprises 14 residues. The germline CDR1 and CDR2 sequences are SGDLS and YYNGEE. V was pared by 3 bases and J by 3 bases, with 2 bases of the junction left unmatched. CDR3 region: CASSAGQGVYEQYF. CDR3 bases: TGTGCCAGCAGCGCGGGACAGGGGGTCTACGAGCAGTACTTC. The full variable domain, with the rest looked up from reference TRBV9 and TRBJ2-7, is DSGVTQTPKHLITATGQRVTLRCSPRSGDLSVYWYQQSLDQGLQFLIQYYNGEERAKGNILERFSAQQFPDLHSELNLSSLELGDSALYFCASSAGQGVYEQYFGPGTRLTVT.

The chain is built from TRBV11-3 and TRBJ2-2, with a possible D match to TRBD1 (6 bases). Germline loops: CDR1 SGHNT, CDR2 YENEEA. V lost 1 base and J 5 bases, leaving 11 bases between the germline ends. The CDR3 is 15 residues long. The DNA of the CDR3 is TGTGCCAGCAGCTTAGGGGGGCGAAGGACCGGGGAGCTGTTTTTT. This encodes CASSLGGRRTGELFF.

The rearrangement joins TRBV28 to TRBJ1-1; D gene ambiguous. The ends were cut back, 6 bases at V and 3 bases at J, with 17 bases in the middle. The CDR3 has 15 residues. Germline V CDR1 and CDR2: MDHEN, SYDVKM. CDR3: CASSNLQMVDTEAFF. The CDR3, as DNA: TGTGCCAGCAGCAACCTACAGATGGTGGACACTGAAGCTTTCTTT.

This chain joins TRBV19 and TRBJ2-1, with D perhaps matching TRBD2 (5 bases). The V gene lost 6 bases and the J gene lost 8 bases, with 20 bases spanning the gap. The CDR3 spans 15 residues. Germline CDR1 reads LNHDA; CDR2 reads SQIVND (reference sequence). The CDR3: CASSPSAPGNYEQFF. CDR3 in DNA: TGTGCCAGTAGCCCCTCGGCTCCCGGGAACTATGAGCAGTTCTTC.

The V gene is TRBV14, the J gene TRBJ2-2, with a tentative D call TRBD2 (5 bases). The CDR3 spans 14 residues. The germline V and J ends were trimmed by 0 bases and 7 bases, with 9 bases remaining between them. Germline CDR1 is SGHDN and CDR2 is FVKESK. In DNA, the CDR3 is TGTGCCAGCAGCCAAGAGAGGGATTACGGGGAGCTGTTTTTT. This codes for CASSQERDYGELFF.

The chain has TRBV4-2 and TRBJ1-1, with 8 positions matching TRBD1. J lost 4 bases, V lost 0 bases, and 4 bases had no gene match. The CDR3 consists of 15 residues. Looked up from germline, CDR1 is LGHNA and CDR2 is YNFKEQ. This CDR3 reads CASSQDFRGLTEAFF. DNA of the CDR3: TGTGCCAGCAGCCAAGATTTCAGGGGGCTCACTGAAGCTTTCTTT.

The chain combines TRBV5-1 with TRBJ1-1, with 8 nucleotides matching TRBD1. The junction had 17 bases not matched to a gene; V was cut back by 1 base and J by 0 bases. CDR3 length: 20 residues. In germline, CDR1 is SGHRS, CDR2 YFSETQ. CDR3 sequence reads: CASSLSFGTDRVNMNTEAFF. CDR3 nucleotides: TGCGCCAGCAGCTTGTCTTTTGGTACGGACAGGGTAAATATGAACACTGAAGCTTTCTTT.